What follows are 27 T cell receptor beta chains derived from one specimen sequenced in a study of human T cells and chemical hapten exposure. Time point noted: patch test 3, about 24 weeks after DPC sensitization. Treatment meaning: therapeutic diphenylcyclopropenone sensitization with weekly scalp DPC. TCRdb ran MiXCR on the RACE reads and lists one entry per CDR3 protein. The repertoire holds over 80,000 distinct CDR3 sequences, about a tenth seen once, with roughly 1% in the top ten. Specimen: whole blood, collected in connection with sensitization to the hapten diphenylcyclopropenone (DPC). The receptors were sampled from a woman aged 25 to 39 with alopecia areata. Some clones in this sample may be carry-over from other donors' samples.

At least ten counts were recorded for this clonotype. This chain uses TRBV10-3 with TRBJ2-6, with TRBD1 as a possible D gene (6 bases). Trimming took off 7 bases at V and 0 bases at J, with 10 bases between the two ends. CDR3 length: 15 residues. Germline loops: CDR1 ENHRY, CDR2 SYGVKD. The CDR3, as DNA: TGTGCCATCAAGATGGACAGCTCTGGGGCCAACGTCCTGACTTTC. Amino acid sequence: CAIKMDSSGANVLTF.

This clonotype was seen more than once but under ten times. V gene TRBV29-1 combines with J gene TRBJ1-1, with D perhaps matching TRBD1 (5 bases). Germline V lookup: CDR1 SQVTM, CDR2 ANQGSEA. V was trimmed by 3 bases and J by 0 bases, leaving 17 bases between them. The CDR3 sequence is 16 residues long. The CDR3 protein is CSVELTPGRMNTEAFF. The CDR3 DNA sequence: TGCAGCGTTGAGCTCACTCCGGGACGGATGAACACTGAAGCTTTCTTT.

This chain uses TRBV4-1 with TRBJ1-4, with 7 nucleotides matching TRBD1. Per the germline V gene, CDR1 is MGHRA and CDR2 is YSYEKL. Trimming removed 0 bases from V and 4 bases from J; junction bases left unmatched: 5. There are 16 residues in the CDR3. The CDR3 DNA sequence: TGCGCCAGCAGCCAAGATCTGGGGACAGTTAATGAAAAACTGTTTTTT. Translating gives CASSQDLGTVNEKLFF.

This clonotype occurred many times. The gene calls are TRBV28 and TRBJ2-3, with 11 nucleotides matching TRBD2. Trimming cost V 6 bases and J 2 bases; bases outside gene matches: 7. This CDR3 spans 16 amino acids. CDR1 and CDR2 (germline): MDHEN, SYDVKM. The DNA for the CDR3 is TGTGCCAGCAGCTCTCGGACTAGCGGGTTCACAGATACGCAGTATTTT. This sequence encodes CASSSRTSGFTDTQYF.

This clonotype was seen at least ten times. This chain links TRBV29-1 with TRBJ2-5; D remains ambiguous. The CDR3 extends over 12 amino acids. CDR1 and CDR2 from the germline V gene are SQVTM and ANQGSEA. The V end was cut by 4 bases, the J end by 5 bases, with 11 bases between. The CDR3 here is CSVASLSETQYF. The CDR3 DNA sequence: TGCAGCGTTGCCTCCCTCTCCGAGACCCAGTACTTC.

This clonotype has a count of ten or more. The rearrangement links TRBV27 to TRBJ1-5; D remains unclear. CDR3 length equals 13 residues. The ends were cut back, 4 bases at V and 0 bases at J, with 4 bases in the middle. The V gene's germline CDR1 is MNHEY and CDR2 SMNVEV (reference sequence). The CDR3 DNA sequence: TGTGCCAGCAGTTACCGTAGCAATCAGCCCCAGCATTTT. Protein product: CASSYRSNQPQHF.

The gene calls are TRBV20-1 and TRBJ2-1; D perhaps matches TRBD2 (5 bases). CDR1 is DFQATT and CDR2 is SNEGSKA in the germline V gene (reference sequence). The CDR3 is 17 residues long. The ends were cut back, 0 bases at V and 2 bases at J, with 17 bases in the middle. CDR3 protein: CSARERGFDGPYNEQFF. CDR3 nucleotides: TGCAGTGCTAGAGAGCGAGGGTTTGACGGGCCCTACAATGAGCAGTTCTTC.

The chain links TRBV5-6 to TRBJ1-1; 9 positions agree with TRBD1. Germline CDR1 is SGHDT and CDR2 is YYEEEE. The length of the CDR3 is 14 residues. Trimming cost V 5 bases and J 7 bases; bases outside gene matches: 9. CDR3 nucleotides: TGTGCCAGCAGTGTTTCGCGGGACAGGGATGAAGCTTTCTTT. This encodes CASSVSRDRDEAFF.

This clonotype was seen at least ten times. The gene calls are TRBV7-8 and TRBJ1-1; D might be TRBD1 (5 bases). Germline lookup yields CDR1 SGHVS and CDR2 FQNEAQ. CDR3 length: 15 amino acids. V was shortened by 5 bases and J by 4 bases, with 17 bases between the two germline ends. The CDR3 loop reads CASSPPGREITEAFF. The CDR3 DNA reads TGTGCCAGCAGCCCGCCAGGGAGGGAGATCACTGAAGCTTTCTTT. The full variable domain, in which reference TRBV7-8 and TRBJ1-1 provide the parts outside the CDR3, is GAGVSQSPRYKVAKRGQDVALRCDPISGHVSLFWYQQALGQGPEFLTYFQNEAQLDKSGLPSDRFFAERPEGSVSTLKIQRTQQEDSAVYLCASSPPGREITEAFFGQGTRLTVV.

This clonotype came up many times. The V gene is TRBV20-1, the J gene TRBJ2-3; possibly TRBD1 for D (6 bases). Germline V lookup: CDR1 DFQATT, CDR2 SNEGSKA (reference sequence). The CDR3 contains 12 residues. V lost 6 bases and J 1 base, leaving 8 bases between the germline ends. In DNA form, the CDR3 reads TGCAGTGCCCGGACAGGCACAGATACGCAGTATTTT. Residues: CSARTGTDTQYF.

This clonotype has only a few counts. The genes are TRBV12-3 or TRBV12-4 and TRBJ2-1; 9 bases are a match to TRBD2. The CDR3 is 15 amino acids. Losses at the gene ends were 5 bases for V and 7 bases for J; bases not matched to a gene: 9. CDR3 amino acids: CASSPTGTSRNEQFF. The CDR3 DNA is TGTGCCAGCAGTCCGACCGGGACTAGCCGGAATGAGCAGTTCTTC.

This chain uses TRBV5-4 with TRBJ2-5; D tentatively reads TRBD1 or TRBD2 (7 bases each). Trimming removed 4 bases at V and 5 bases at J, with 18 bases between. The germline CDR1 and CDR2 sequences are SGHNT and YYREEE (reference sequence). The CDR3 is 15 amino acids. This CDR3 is CASSPTGSGGETQYF. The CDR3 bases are TGTGCCAGCAGCCCGACAGGGTCGGGGGGTGAGACCCAGTACTTC.

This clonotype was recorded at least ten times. CDR3: CSAREAGRDSPLHF. The CDR3 nucleotides are TGCAGTGCTAGAGAAGCGGGTAGGGATTCACCCCTCCACTTT. This chain connects TRBV20-1 to TRBJ1-6, with D hard to call. Between the trimmed V and J ends, which lost 0 bases and 8 bases, there was a span of 11 bases. Germline V gives CDR1 DFQATT, CDR2 SNEGSKA (reference sequence). This CDR3 has 14 amino acids.

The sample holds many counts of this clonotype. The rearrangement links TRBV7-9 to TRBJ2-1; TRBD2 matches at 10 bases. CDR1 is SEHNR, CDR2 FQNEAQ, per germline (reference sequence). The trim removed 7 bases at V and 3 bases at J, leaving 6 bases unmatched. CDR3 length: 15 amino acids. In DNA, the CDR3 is TGTGCCAGCACCACCAGCGGGGGGGTCTACAATGAGCAGTTCTTC. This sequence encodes CASTTSGGVYNEQFF.

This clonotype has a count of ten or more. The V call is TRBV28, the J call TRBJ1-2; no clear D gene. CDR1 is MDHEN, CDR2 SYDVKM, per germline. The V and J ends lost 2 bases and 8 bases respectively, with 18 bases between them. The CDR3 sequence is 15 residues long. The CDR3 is CASSLLEGSLGGYTF. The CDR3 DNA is TGTGCCAGCAGTTTACTGGAGGGAAGTCTTGGGGGCTACACCTTC.

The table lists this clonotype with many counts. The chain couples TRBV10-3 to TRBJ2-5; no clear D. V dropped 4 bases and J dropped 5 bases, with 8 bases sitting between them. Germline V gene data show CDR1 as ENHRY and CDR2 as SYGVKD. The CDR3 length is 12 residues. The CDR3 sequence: CAISGPGETQYF. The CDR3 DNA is TGTGCCATCAGTGGTCCCGGGGAGACCCAGTACTTC.

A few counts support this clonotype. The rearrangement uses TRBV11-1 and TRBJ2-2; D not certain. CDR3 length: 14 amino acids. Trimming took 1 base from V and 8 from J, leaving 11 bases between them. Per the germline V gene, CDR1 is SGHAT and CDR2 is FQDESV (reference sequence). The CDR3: CASSLGGTVGELFF. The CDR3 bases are TGTGCCAGCAGCTTAGGCGGCACGGTAGGGGAGCTGTTTTTT.

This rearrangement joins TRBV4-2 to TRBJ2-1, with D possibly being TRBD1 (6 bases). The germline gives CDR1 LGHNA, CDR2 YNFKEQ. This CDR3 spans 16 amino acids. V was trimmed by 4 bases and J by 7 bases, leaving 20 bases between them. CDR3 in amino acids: CASSPRVGGTGNEQFF. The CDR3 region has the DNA TGTGCCAGCAGCCCAAGGGTTGGGGGCACAGGGAATGAGCAGTTCTTC.

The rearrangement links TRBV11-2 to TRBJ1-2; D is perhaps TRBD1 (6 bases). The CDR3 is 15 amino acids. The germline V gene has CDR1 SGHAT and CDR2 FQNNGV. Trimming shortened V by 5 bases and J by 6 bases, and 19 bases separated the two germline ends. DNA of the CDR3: TGTGCCAGCAGCCCAAGGGGGGTAGGCGGTGATGGCTACACCTTC. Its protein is CASSPRGVGGDGYTF. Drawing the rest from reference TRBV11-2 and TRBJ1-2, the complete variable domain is EAGVAQSPRYKIIEKRQSVAFWCNPISGHATLYWYQQILGQGPKLLIQFQNNGVVDDSQLPKDRFSAERLKGVDSTLKIQPAKLEDSAVYLCASSPRGVGGDGYTFGSGTRLTVV.

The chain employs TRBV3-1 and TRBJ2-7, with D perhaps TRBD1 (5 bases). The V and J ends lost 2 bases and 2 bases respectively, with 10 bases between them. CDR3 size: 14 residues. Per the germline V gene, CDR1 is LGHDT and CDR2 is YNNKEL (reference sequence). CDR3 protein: CASSQLTGTYEQYF. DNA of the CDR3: TGTGCCAGCAGCCAACTCACAGGCACCTACGAGCAGTACTTC.

CDR3 DNA sequence: TGTGCCAGCAGTTTCGGGAACCCAGGGACAGGCGGCTACACCTTC. Translating it yields CASSFGNPGTGGYTF. The chain has TRBV28 and TRBJ1-2, with 8 bases lining up with TRBD1. Trimming cost V 3 bases and J 8 bases; bases outside gene matches: 11. This CDR3 is 15 amino acids long. CDR1 is MDHEN, CDR2 SYDVKM, per germline.

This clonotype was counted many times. For the CDR3, the DNA is TGTGCCACCAAAGTACAGGGAGGGACTGAAGCTTTCTTT. Translating gives CATKVQGGTEAFF. The chain recombines TRBV15 with TRBJ1-1; possibly TRBD1 for D (6 bases). This CDR3 contains 13 residues. Trimming cost V 7 bases and J 5 bases, with 14 bases left between them. Germline V gene lookup returns CDR1 LNHNV and CDR2 YYDKDF (reference sequence).

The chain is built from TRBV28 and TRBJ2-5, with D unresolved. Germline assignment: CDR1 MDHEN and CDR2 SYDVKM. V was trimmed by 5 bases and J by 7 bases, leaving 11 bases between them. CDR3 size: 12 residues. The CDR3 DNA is TGTGCCAGCAGTACCGGGTTGGGGACCCAGTACTTC. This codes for CASSTGLGTQYF.

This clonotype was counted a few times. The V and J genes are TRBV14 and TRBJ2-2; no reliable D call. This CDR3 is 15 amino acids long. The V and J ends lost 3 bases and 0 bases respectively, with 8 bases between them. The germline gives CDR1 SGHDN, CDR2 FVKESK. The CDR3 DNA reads TGTGCCAGCAGCCAGACCGGGTCGAACACCGGGGAGCTGTTTTTT. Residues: CASSQTGSNTGELFF.

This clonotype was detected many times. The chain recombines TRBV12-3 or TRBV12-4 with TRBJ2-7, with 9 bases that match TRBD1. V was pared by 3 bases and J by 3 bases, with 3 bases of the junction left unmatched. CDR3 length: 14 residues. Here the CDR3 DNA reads TGTGCCAGCAGTTTGGGGACAGGGTTCTACGAGCAGTACTTC. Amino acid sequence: CASSLGTGFYEQYF.

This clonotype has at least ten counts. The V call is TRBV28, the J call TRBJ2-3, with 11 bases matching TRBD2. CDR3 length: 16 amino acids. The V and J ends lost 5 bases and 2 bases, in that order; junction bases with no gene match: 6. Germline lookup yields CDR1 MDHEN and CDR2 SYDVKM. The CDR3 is CASSVLSGRDTDTQYF. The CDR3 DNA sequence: TGTGCCAGCAGTGTCCTTAGCGGGAGGGACACAGATACGCAGTATTTT.

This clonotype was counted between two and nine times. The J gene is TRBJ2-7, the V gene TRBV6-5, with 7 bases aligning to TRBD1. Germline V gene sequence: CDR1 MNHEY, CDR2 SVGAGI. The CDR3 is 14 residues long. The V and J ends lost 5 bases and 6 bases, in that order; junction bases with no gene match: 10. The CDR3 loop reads CASSNRQGEGEQYV. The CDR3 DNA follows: TGTGCCAGCAGTAACAGACAGGGTGAGGGCGAGCAGTACGTC.